This TCR beta chain was identified in a study of technical replicates of blood from a few donors. The germline V gene has CDR1 LNHDA and CDR2 SQIVND (reference sequence). This CDR3 contains 15 residues. Trimming cost V 5 bases and J 5 bases; bases outside gene matches: 9. Profiled with immunoSEQ multiplex PCR; TCRdb holds only in-frame clones, not every one. The data contain some 57,000 clones, almost 97% of them seen just once; the ten biggest clones take up 0.19%. The table lists this clone with a count of one. The sequenced material came from T cells isolated from PBMCs. V usage is TRBV19 and J usage is TRBJ1-5; 7 bases are shared with TRBD1. This clonotype was sampled from a human donor in good health. The CDR3 DNA reads as TGTGCCAGTAGTCTCACAGGGGCCTGGGATCAGCCCCAGCATTTT. Residues: CASSLTGAWDQPQHF. Supplemented by reference TRBV19 and TRBJ1-5, the full variable domain reads DGGITQSPKYLFRKEGQNVTLSCEQNLNHDAMYWYRQDPGQGLRLIYYSQIVNDFQKGDIAEGYSVSREKKESFPLTVTSAQKNPTAFYLCASSLTGAWDQPQHFGDGTRLSIL.